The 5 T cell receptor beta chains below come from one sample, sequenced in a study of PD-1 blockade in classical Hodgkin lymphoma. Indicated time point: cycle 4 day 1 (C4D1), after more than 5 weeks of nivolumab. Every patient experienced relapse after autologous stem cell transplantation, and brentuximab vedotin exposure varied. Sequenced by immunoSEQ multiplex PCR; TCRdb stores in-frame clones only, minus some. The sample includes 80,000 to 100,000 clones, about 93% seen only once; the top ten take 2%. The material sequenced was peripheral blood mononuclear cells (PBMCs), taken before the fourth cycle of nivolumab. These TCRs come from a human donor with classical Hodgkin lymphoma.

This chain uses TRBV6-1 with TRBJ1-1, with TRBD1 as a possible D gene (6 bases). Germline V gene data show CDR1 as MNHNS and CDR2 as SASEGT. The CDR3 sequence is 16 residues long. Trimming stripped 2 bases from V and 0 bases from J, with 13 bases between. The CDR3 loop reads CASSERGGRVNTEAFF. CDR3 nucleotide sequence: TGTGCCAGCAGTGAAAGGGGGGGTAGGGTGAACACTGAAGCTTTCTTT.

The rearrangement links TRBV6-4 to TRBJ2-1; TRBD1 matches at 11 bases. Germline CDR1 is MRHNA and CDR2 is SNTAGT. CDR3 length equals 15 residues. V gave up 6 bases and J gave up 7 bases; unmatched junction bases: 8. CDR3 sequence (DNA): TGTGCCAGCAGCTTGACCGGGACAGGGGGGAATGAGCAGTTCTTC. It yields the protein CASSLTGTGGNEQFF.

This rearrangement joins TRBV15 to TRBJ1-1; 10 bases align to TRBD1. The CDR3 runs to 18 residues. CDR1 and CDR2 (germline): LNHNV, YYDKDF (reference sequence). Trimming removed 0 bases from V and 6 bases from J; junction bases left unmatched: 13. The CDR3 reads CATSRDSGTGVAIAEAFF. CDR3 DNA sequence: TGTGCCACCAGCAGAGATTCAGGGACAGGGGTGGCAATCGCTGAAGCTTTCTTT. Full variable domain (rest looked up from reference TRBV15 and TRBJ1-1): DAMVIQNPRYQVTQFGKPVTLSCSQTLNHNVMYWYQQKSSQAPKLLFHYYDKDFNNEADTPDNFQSRRPNTSFCFLDIRSPGLGDTAMYLCATSRDSGTGVAIAEAFFGQGTRLTVV.

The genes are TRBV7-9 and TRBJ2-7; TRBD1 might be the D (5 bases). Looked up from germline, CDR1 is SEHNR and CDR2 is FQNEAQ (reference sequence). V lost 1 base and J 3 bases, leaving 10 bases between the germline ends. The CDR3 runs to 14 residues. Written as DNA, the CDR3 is TGTGCCAGCAGCTTAGGGAGACAGTACTACGAGCAGTACTTC. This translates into CASSLGRQYYEQYF.

CDR3 DNA: TGTGCCAGCAGCCAATCGGGACGCGATGAGCAGTTCTTC. Protein: CASSQSGRDEQFF. V is TRBV4-2 and J is TRBJ2-1; the D call may be TRBD1 or TRBD2 (5 bases each). V lost 2 bases and J 8 bases, leaving 10 bases between the germline ends. The V gene's germline CDR1 is LGHNA and CDR2 YNFKEQ. CDR3 length: 13 amino acids.